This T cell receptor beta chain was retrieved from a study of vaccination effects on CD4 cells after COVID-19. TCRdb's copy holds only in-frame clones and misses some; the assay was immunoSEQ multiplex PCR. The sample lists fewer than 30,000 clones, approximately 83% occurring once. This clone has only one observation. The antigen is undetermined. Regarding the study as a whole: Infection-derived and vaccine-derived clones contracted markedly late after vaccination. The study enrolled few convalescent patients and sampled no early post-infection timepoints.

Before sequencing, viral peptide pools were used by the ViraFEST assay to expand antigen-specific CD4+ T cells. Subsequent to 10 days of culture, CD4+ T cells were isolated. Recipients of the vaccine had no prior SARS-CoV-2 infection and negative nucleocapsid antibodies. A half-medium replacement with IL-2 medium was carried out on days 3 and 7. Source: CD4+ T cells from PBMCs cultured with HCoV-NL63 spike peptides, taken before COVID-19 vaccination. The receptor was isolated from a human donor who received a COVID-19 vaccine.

Written as DNA, the CDR3 is TGTGCCAGCAGCTCGGCCTCTACAGATACGCAGTATTTT. It yields the protein CASSSASTDTQYF. The rearrangement joins TRBV5-4 to TRBJ2-3; no reliable D call. This CDR3 is 13 amino acids long. V lost 3 bases and J lost 3, with 8 bases in between. Per germline, CDR1 SGHNT and CDR2 YYREEE (reference sequence).